The 26 T cell receptor beta chains presented below share a single source sample, sequenced in a study of T cells in Graves' hyperthyroidism and ophthalmopathy (dated by TCRdb to between 2019 and 2020). Preparation of the library involved multiplex PCR. TCRdb names Illumina HiSeq 2000 as the instrument used. The TCR beta CDR3 regions were amplified from RNA transcripts. A first-round RT-PCR of the TCR CDR3 used the HTBI primer set with the Qiagen OneStep RT-PCR kit. TCRdb applied fastp at Q25 and MiXCR to the public reads, then kept only in-frame beta chains. When rows share a CDR3 protein, they turn into one entry using the most common DNA and genes. The sample table holds about 250,000 distinct CDR3 sequences, of which approximately 25% were seen once. About a third of the sample belongs to the ten largest clones. Sequenced input: blood. These receptors all come from a woman aged 40-49 years with Graves' ophthalmopathy.

This clonotype was seen many times. The junction departs from the called germline gene at one end, perhaps through a read error. The chain employs TRBV29-1 and TRBJ2-7, with TRBD2 identical over 8 bases. Germline CDR1 and CDR2: SQVTM and ANQGSEA. CDR3 length equals 12 residues. The CDR3 loop reads CSVEAGAYEQYF. CDR3 sequence (DNA): TGCAGCGTCGAAGCGGGAGCATACGAGCAGTACTTC.

In this sample, this clonotype turned up many times. The rearrangement joins TRBV24-1 to TRBJ1-1, with D possibly being TRBD1 (6 bases). The V and J ends lost 9 bases and 3 bases respectively, with 13 bases between them. From germline, CDR1 is KGHDR and CDR2 SFDVKD. The CDR3 totals 13 residues. In DNA, the CDR3 is TGTGCCACCCACAAGGGGGAATACACTGAAGCTTTCTTT. As protein: CATHKGEYTEAFF.

This clonotype was found a few times. A read error may account for a junction end that differs from germline. The rearrangement links TRBV29-1 to TRBJ1-1; the D gene is possibly TRBD1 (5 bases). The CDR3 extends over 8 amino acids. The germline CDR1 and CDR2 sequences are SQVTM and ANQGSEA. The CDR3 here is CSVAGDSF. The CDR3 nucleotides are TGCAGCGTTGCTGGCGACAGTTTT.

The sample holds many counts of this clonotype. V gene TRBV30 combines with J gene TRBJ1-2, with a weak D call TRBD1 (6 bases). The CDR3 contains 16 residues. The germline CDR1 and CDR2 sequences are GTSNPN and SVGIG (reference sequence). V was trimmed by 3 bases and J by 8 bases, leaving 25 bases between them. CDR3 sequence: CAWRELGYRESRGYTF. CDR3 in DNA: TGTGCCTGGAGAGAACTGGGATACAGGGAATCGCGGGGCTACACCTTC.

This clonotype was seen many times. The rearrangement links TRBV4-1 to TRBJ1-5; D call uncertain. The ends were cut back, 3 bases at V and 6 bases at J, with 9 bases in the middle. CDR1 and CDR2 (germline): MGHRA, YSYEKL. CDR3 length: 13 residues. The CDR3 bases are TGCGCCAGCAGCCAGGAGGTACGTCAGCCCCAGCATTTT. This gives the protein CASSQEVRQPQHF.

At least ten counts were recorded for this clonotype. The genes are TRBV10-1 and TRBJ2-2; the match to TRBD2 covers 7 bases. The germline V gene encodes CDR1 WNHNN and CDR2 SYGVQD (reference sequence). The CDR3 is made up of 15 amino acids. V shed 10 bases and J 6 bases; nucleotides not matched to a gene: 14. This CDR3 reads CANSSGTGAPGELFF. The CDR3 bases are TGCGCCAACTCCAGCGGGACGGGTGCCCCCGGGGAGCTGTTTTTT.

This clonotype was found many times. The chain employs TRBV20-1 and TRBJ2-7; 7 positions match TRBD2. The CDR3 runs to 14 residues. The trim removed 3 bases at V and 2 bases at J, leaving 7 bases unmatched. Per the germline V gene, CDR1 is DFQATT and CDR2 is SNEGSKA (reference sequence). The CDR3 bases are TGCAGTGCTAGTAAGAGCGGGGCTACCTACGAGCAGTACTTC. Its translation is CSASKSGATYEQYF.

Note on this clonotype: Possible read error: a much larger clone is one base away. V is TRBV4-1 and J is TRBJ1-2, with no clear D. CDR1 is MGHRA, CDR2 YSYEKL, per germline. The CDR3 length is 15 residues. The CDR3 sequence: CASSQDGRNYYGCTF. CDR3 nucleotides: TGCGCCAGCAGCCAAGATGGCAGAAACTACTATGGCTGCACCTTC.

This clonotype has a count of ten or more. This chain connects TRBV27 to TRBJ1-2; TRBD1 matches 7 bases. Germline CDR1 and CDR2: MNHEY and SMNVEV (reference sequence). V shed 0 bases and J 5 bases; nucleotides not matched to a gene: 6. CDR3 length: 15 amino acids. The CDR3 DNA sequence: TGTGCCAGCAGTTTATCGACAGGGCTGGGTTATGGCTACACCTTC. Protein: CASSLSTGLGYGYTF.

This clonotype was observed many times. The chain joins TRBV5-1 to TRBJ1-1; 7 nucleotides agree with TRBD1. The length of the CDR3 is 14 residues. CDR1 and CDR2 (germline): SGHRS, YFSETQ. Trimming cost V 3 bases and J 4 bases; bases outside gene matches: 6. This CDR3 is CASSSDRARTEAFF. Here the CDR3 DNA reads TGCGCCAGCAGCTCCGACAGGGCTCGCACTGAAGCTTTCTTT.

This clonotype was seen ten or more times. The chain employs TRBV2 and TRBJ1-3; TRBD1 is a possible D gene (5 bases). This CDR3 has 19 amino acids. Germline CDR1 reads SNHLY; CDR2 reads FYNNEI. V lost 0 bases and J lost 0, with 18 bases in between. CDR3 in amino acids: CASSEALQGLGDSGNTIYF. CDR3 DNA: TGTGCCAGCAGTGAAGCGCTTCAGGGTTTGGGGGACTCTGGAAACACCATATATTTT.

This clonotype was counted many times. V gene TRBV2 combines with J gene TRBJ1-6; a weak D match, TRBD1 (6 bases). V shed 0 bases and J shed 5 bases, with 11 bases lying between them. The CDR3 is made up of 16 amino acids. CDR1 and CDR2 from the germline V gene are SNHLY and FYNNEI. The CDR3 is CASSEALGGDNSPLHF. The DNA for the CDR3 is TGTGCCAGCAGTGAAGCGCTAGGGGGGGATAATTCACCCCTCCACTTT.

The sample holds many counts of this clonotype. The gene calls are TRBV27 and TRBJ2-7; D call uncertain. The V gene's germline CDR1 is MNHEY and CDR2 SMNVEV (reference sequence). V lost 5 bases, J lost 2 bases, and 13 bases lay in between. This CDR3 comprises 14 residues. CDR3 region: CASSERVKPYEQYF. In nucleotides, the CDR3 is TGTGCCAGCAGTGAACGGGTCAAACCCTACGAGCAGTACTTC.

The sample holds many counts of this clonotype. The chain combines TRBV6-1 with TRBJ2-7, with no clear D. Trimming removed 10 bases from V and 7 bases from J, with 17 bases in between. CDR1 and CDR2 from the germline V gene are MNHNS and SASEGT. The CDR3 is made up of 12 amino acids. CDR3 loop: CATGSGVREQYF. The DNA for the CDR3 is TGTGCCACTGGTAGTGGGGTGAGGGAGCAGTACTTC.

This clonotype was detected many times. V and J are TRBV29-1 and TRBJ2-2, with D maybe TRBD2 (7 bases). Germline CDR1 is SQVTM and CDR2 is ANQGSEA. The CDR3 runs 17 residues. V lost 2 bases and J 4 bases, leaving 20 bases between the germline ends. CDR3 loop: CSVELGGGGLGTGELFF. CDR3 sequence (DNA): TGCAGCGTTGAACTGGGCGGGGGCGGTCTTGGCACCGGGGAGCTGTTTTTT.

This clonotype was observed many times. The J gene is TRBJ2-5, the V gene TRBV6-5; TRBD1 or TRBD2 may be the D gene (6 bases each). V lost 7 bases and J 5 bases, leaving 17 bases between the germline ends. The CDR3 sequence is 14 residues long. Looked up from germline, CDR1 is MNHEY and CDR2 is SVGAGI. The CDR3 sequence: CASTHPRGRETQYF. The CDR3 bases are TGTGCCAGCACCCACCCCCGGGGGCGGGAGACCCAGTACTTC.

The V and J genes are TRBV6-1 and TRBJ1-1; D call uncertain. CDR1 MNHNS and CDR2 SASEGT come from the germline V gene. The CDR3 is made up of 13 amino acids. Trimming took 3 bases from V and 7 from J, leaving 12 bases between them. The DNA for the CDR3 is TGTGCCAGCAGTGAGAACTTGCTGAATGAAGCTTTCTTT. Translated, it gives CASSENLLNEAFF.

This clonotype was detected ten times or more. This chain connects TRBV2 to TRBJ1-2; 7 nucleotides line up with TRBD1. Unmatched junction bases numbered 10, after V lost 5 bases and J lost 1 base. Germline CDR1 is SNHLY and CDR2 is FYNNEI. This CDR3 spans 16 amino acids. The CDR3 DNA is TGTGCCAGCAGTTCAAGCACGGGACAGCTTAACTATGGCTACACCTTC. It is translated as CASSSSTGQLNYGYTF.

In this sample, this clonotype turned up many times. In DNA form, the CDR3 reads TGTGCCAGCAGTTACATGGGACTAACCCAAGAGACCCAGTACTTC. This gives the protein CASSYMGLTQETQYF. The chain joins TRBV6-5 to TRBJ2-5; 7 bases agree with TRBD2. Trimming cost V 2 bases and J 1 base; bases outside gene matches: 4. Germline-derived CDR1 and CDR2 are MNHEY and SVGAGI. The CDR3 is 15 amino acids.

The CDR3 protein is CAISVVADYEQYF. In DNA, the CDR3 is TGTGCCATCAGTGTGGTGGCGGACTACGAGCAGTACTTC. The gene calls are TRBV10-3 and TRBJ2-7; D is unresolved. Trimming cost V 4 bases and J 3 bases, with 10 bases left between them. CDR3 length: 13 amino acids. CDR1 and CDR2 (germline): ENHRY, SYGVKD.

This clonotype was observed many times. The chain has TRBV20-1 and TRBJ2-5; D is possibly TRBD2 (6 bases). The germline V gene has CDR1 DFQATT and CDR2 SNEGSKA (reference sequence). V was shortened by 7 bases and J by 4 bases, with 16 bases between the two germline ends. The CDR3 is 13 amino acids. CDR3 coding DNA: TGCAGTGTTCGAAGCCTCGGGGGAGAGACCCAGTACTTC. As protein: CSVRSLGGETQYF.

This clonotype has ten or more counts. The gene calls are TRBV30 and TRBJ1-1; D possibly corresponds to TRBD1 (5 bases). Germline V gene data show CDR1 as GTSNPN and CDR2 as SVGIG (reference sequence). There are 11 residues in the CDR3. The V end was cut by 4 bases, the J end by 3 bases, with 6 bases between. CDR3 in amino acids: CAWTRDTEAFF. The DNA for the CDR3 is TGTGCCTGGACCAGGGACACTGAAGCTTTCTTT.

This clonotype occurred a few times. The rearrangement joins TRBV5-4 to TRBJ2-7; D may match TRBD1 or TRBD2 (5 bases each). Germline values: CDR1 SGHNT, CDR2 YYREEE (reference sequence). V lost 3 bases to trimming and J lost 1 base, with 17 bases between them. This CDR3 is 16 amino acids long. CDR3 residues: CASSSHVLGESYEQYF. The DNA for the CDR3 is TGTGCCAGCAGCTCCCATGTCCTGGGGGAATCCTACGAGCAGTACTTC.

The sample holds many counts of this clonotype. The chain uses TRBV4-1 and TRBJ2-2; D perhaps matches TRBD1 (6 bases). The CDR3 consists of 15 residues. Germline CDR1 reads MGHRA; CDR2 reads YSYEKL. V dropped 3 bases and J dropped 2 bases, with 10 bases sitting between them. For the CDR3, the DNA is TGCGCCAGCAGCCATCCCGGGACAAACACCGGGGAGCTGTTTTTT. Translating it yields CASSHPGTNTGELFF.

This clonotype was counted at least ten times. The chain joins TRBV11-2 to TRBJ1-1, with D hard to call. Germline V gene sequence: CDR1 SGHAT, CDR2 FQNNGV. There are 12 residues in the CDR3. Trimming took 1 base from V and 7 from J, leaving 7 bases between them. Here the CDR3 DNA reads TGTGCCAGCAGCTTAGTCGGGATTGAAGCTTTCTTT. Its protein is CASSLVGIEAFF. The full variable domain, in which reference TRBV11-2 and TRBJ1-1 provide the parts outside the CDR3, is EAGVAQSPRYKIIEKRQSVAFWCNPISGHATLYWYQQILGQGPKLLIQFQNNGVVDDSQLPKDRFSAERLKGVDSTLKIQPAKLEDSAVYLCASSLVGIEAFFGQGTRLTVV.

This clonotype was observed at least ten times. The chain couples TRBV24-1 to TRBJ2-2; the D is unclear. The germline gives CDR1 KGHDR, CDR2 SFDVKD. The V end lost 6 bases, the J end lost 6 bases, and 10 bases lay between the germline ends. CDR3 length equals 13 residues. Here the CDR3 reads CATSSGWAGELFF. CDR3 bases: TGTGCCACCAGTTCGGGTTGGGCCGGGGAGCTGTTTTTT.